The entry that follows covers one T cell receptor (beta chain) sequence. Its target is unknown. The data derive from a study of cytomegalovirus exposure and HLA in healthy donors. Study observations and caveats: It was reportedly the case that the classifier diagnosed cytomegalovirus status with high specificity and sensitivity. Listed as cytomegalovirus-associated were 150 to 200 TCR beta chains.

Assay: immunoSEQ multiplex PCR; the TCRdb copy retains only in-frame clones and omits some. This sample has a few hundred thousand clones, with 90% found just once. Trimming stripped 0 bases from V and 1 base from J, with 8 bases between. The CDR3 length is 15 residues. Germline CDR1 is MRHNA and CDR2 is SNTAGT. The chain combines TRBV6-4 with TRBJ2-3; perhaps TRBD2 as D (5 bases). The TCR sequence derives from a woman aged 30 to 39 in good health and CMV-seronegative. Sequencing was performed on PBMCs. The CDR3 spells CASSDSGLGTDTQYF. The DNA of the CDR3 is TGTGCCAGCAGTGACTCTGGACTGGGCACAGATACGCAGTATTTT.